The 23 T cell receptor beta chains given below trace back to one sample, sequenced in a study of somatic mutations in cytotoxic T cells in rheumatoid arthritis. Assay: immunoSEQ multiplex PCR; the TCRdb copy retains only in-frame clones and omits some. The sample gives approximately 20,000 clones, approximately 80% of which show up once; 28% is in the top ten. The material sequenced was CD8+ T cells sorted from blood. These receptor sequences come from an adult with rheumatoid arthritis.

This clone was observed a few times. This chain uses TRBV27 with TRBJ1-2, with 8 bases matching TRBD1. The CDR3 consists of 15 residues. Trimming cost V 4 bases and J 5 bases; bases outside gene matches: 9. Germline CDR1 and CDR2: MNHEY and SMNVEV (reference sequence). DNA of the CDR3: TGTGCCAGCAGTTACGGACAGGGCAGGAGTTATGGCTACACCTTC. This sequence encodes CASSYGQGRSYGYTF.

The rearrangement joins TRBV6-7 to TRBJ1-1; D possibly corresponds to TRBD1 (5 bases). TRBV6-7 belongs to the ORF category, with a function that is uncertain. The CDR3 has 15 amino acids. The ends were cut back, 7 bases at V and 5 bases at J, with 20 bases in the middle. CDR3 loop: CASTQRKGYCTEAFF. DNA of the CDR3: TGTGCCAGCACTCAGAGGAAGGGGTATTGTACTGAAGCTTTCTTT.

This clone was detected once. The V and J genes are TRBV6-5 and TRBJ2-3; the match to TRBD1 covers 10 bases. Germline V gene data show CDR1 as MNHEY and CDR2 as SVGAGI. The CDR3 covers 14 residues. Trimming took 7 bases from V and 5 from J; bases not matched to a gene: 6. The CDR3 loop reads CASTMTGGQDTQYF. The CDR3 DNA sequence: TGTGCCAGCACCATGACAGGGGGCCAAGATACGCAGTATTTT.

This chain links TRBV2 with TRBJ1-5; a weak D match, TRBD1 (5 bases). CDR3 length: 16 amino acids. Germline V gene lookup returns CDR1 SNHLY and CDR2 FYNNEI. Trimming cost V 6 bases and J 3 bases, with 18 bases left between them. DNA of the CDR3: TGTGCCAGCAGCTCCCCACCCGGGACGCTCAATCAGCCCCAGCATTTT. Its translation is CASSSPPGTLNQPQHF.

Here the CDR3 reads CASSLARGLNTEAFF. CDR3 in DNA: TGTGCCAGCAGCTTAGCGAGGGGTCTGAACACTGAAGCTTTCTTT. V usage is TRBV7-9 and J usage is TRBJ1-1; D is perhaps TRBD1 (5 bases). Trimming shortened V by 0 bases and J by 0 bases, and 8 bases separated the two germline ends. Germline lookup yields CDR1 SEHNR and CDR2 FQNEAQ (reference sequence). The CDR3 spans 15 residues.

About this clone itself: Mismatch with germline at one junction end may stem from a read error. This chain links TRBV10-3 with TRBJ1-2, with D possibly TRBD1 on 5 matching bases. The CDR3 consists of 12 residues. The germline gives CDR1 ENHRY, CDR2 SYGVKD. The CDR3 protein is CAILLPAGRCHF. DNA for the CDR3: TGTGCCATCCTCCTCCCGGCAGGGCGCTGCCACTTC.

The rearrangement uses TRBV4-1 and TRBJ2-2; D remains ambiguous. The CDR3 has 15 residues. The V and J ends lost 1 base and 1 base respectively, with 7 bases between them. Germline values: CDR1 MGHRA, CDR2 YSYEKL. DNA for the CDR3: TGCGCCAGCAGCCAAGGGCCGAGGAACACCGGGGAGCTGTTTTTT. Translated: CASSQGPRNTGELFF.

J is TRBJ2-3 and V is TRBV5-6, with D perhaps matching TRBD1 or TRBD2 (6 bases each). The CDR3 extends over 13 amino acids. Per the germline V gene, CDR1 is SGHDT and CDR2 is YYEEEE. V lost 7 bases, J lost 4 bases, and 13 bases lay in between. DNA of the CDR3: TGTGCCAGCTCGGTGGGGGGCCCAGATACGCAGTATTTT. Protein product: CASSVGGPDTQYF.

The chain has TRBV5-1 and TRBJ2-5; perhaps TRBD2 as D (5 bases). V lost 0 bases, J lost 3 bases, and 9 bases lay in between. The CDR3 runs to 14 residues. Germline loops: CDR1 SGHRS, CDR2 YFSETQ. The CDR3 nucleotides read TGCGCCAGCAGCTTGGGGGGTAGCGAAGAGACCCAGTACTTC. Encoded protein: CASSLGGSEETQYF.

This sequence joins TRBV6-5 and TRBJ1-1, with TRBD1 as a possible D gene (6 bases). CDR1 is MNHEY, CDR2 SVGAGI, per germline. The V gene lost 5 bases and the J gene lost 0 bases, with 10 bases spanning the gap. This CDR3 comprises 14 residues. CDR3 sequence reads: CASSTGHMNTEAFF. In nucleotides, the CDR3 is TGTGCCAGCAGTACAGGGCACATGAACACTGAAGCTTTCTTT.

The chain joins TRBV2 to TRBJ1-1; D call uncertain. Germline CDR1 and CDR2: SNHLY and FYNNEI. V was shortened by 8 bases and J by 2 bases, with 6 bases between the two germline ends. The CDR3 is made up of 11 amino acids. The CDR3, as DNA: TGTGCCAGCCCTGGAAACACTGAAGCTTTCTTT. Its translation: CASPGNTEAFF.

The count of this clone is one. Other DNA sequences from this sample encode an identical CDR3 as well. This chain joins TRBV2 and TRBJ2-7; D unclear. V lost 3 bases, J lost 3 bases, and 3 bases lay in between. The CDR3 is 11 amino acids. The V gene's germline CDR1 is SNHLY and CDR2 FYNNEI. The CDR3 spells CASSEGYEQYF. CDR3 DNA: TGTGCCAGCAGTGAGGGCTACGAGCAGTACTTC.

CDR3 loop: CASSPSRVSEAFF. DNA of the CDR3: TGTGCCAGCAGCCCCAGCCGGGTTTCTGAAGCTTTCTTT. This chain connects TRBV11-3 to TRBJ1-1; the D is unclear. Germline V gene lookup returns CDR1 SGHNT and CDR2 YENEEA. The CDR3 spans 13 residues. The V and J ends lost 5 bases and 6 bases respectively, with 13 bases between them.

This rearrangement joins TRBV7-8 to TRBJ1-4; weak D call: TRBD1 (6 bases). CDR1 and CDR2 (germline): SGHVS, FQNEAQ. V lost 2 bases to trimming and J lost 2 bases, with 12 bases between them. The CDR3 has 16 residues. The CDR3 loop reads CASSLSYRATNEKLFF. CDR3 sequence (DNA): TGTGCCAGCAGCTTATCCTACAGGGCCACTAATGAAAAACTGTTTTTT.

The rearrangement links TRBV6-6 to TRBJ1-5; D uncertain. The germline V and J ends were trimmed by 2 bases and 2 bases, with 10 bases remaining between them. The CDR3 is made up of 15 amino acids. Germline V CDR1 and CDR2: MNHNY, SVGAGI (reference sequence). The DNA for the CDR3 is TGTGCCAGCAGTTACGGGCCCGGGGGCAATCAGCCCCAGCATTTT. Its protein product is CASSYGPGGNQPQHF.

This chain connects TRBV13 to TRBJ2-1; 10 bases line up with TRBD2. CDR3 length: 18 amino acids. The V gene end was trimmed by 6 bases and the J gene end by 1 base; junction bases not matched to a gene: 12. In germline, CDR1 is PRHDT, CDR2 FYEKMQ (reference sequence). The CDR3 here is CASRPRSGLAKSYNEQFF. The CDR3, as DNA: TGTGCCAGCAGACCCCGCTCGGGACTAGCGAAATCCTACAATGAGCAGTTCTTC.

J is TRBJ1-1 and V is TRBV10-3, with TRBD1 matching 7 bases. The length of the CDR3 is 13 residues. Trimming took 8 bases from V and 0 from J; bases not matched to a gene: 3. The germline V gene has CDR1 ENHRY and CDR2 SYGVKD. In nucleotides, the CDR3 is TGTGCCATCCATGACAGGGTGAACACTGAAGCTTTCTTT. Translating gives CAIHDRVNTEAFF.

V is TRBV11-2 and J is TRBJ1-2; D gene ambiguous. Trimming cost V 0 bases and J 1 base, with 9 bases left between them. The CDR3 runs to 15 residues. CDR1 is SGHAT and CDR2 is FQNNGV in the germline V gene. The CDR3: CASSLDDQFNYGYTF. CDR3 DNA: TGTGCCAGCAGCTTAGACGACCAGTTTAACTATGGCTACACCTTC.

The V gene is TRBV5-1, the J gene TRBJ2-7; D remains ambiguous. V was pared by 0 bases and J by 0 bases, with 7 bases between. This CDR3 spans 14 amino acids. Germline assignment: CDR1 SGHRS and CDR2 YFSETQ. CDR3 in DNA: TGCGCCAGCAGCTTGGGGGATTCCTCCTACGAGCAGTACTTC. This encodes CASSLGDSSYEQYF.

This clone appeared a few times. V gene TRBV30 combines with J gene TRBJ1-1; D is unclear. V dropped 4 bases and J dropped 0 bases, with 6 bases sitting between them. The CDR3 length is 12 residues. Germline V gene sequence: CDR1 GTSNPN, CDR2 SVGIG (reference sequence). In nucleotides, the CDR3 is TGTGCCTGGACCTACTTGAACACTGAAGCTTTCTTT. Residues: CAWTYLNTEAFF.

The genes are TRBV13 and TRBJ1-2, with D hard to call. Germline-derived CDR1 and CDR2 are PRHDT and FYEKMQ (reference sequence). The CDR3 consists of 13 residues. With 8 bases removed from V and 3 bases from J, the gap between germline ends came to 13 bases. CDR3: CASPPSGDYGYTF. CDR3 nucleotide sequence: TGTGCCAGCCCCCCCTCTGGAGACTATGGCTACACCTTC.

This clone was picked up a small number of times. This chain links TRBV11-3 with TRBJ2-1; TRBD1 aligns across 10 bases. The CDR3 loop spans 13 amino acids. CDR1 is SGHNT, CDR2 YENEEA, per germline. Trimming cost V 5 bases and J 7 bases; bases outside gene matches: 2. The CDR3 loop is CASSPDRGNEQFF. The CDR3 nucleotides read TGTGCCAGCAGCCCGGACAGGGGGAATGAGCAGTTCTTC. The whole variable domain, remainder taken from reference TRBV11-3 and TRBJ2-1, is EAGVVQSPRYKIIEKKQPVAFWCNPISGHNTLYWYLQNLGQGPELLIRYENEEAVDDSQLPKDRFSAERLKGVDSTLKIQPAELGDSAVYLCASSPDRGNEQFFGPGTRLTVL.

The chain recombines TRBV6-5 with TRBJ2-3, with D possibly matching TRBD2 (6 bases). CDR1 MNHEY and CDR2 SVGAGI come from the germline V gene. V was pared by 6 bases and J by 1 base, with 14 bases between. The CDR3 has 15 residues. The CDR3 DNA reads TGTGCCAGCAGCCTAATAGCGGAAGGCACAGATACGCAGTATTTT. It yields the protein CASSLIAEGTDTQYF.